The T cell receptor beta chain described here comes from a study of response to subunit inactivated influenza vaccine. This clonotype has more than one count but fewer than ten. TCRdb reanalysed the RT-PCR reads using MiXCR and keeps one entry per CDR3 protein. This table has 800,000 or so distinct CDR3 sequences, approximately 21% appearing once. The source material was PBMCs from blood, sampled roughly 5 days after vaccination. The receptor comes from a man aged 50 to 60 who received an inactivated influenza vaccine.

CDR3 protein: CASSAGLTNTEAFF. Here the CDR3 DNA reads TGCGCCAGCAGCGCCGGTCTAACCAACACTGAAGCTTTCTTT. This sequence joins TRBV5-1 and TRBJ1-1; no reliable D call. This CDR3 contains 14 residues. V dropped 4 bases and J dropped 2 bases, with 12 bases sitting between them. Per germline, CDR1 SGHRS and CDR2 YFSETQ.